A single sample is the source of the 6 T cell receptor beta chains below, sequenced in a study of cytotoxic CD8 clonotypes in ibrutinib-treated CLL. Some clones are missing from TCRdb's copy, which holds only in-frame ones; the method was immunoSEQ multiplex PCR. Of more than 110,000 clones in the sample, about 78% are singletons; the top ten hold 4.5% to 6.5%. Specimen: PBMCs, collected after 24 months of ibrutinib treatment. These receptors all stem from a human donor with chronic lymphocytic leukemia.

This clone was recorded a few times. The chain has TRBV18 and TRBJ1-4; TRBD1 agrees at 11 bases. The CDR3 sequence is 14 residues long. Germline CDR1 is KGHSH and CDR2 is LQKENI. Unmatched junction bases numbered 9, after V lost 3 bases and J lost 15 bases. As DNA, the CDR3 is TGTGCCAGCTCACCGGGGACAGGGGGTGAAAACGTGTTTTTT. This sequence encodes CASSPGTGGENVFF.

The gene calls are TRBV9 and TRBJ1-5; tentative D call: TRBD1 (5 bases). Trimming took off 2 bases at V and 3 bases at J, with 9 bases between the two ends. The CDR3 runs to 14 residues. CDR1 is SGDLS and CDR2 is YYNGEE in the germline V gene. The CDR3 region is CASSVGDDNQPQHF. CDR3 nucleotide sequence: TGTGCCAGCAGCGTGGGGGACGACAATCAGCCCCAGCATTTT. The variable domain in full, completed from reference TRBV9 and TRBJ1-5, reads DSGVTQTPKHLITATGQRVTLRCSPRSGDLSVYWYQQSLDQGLQFLIQYYNGEERAKGNILERFSAQQFPDLHSELNLSSLELGDSALYFCASSVGDDNQPQHFGDGTRLSIL.

This chain joins TRBV11-2 and TRBJ1-2, with 8 bases lining up with TRBD1. Germline assignment: CDR1 SGHAT and CDR2 FQNNGV. CDR3 size: 13 residues. Trimming removed 5 bases from V and 8 bases from J; junction bases left unmatched: 7. The CDR3 bases are TGTGCCAGCAGCGCGCAGGGGGCTGGAGGCTACACCTTC. Translating it yields CASSAQGAGGYTF. Combining the CDR3 with reference TRBV11-2 and TRBJ1-2 gives the whole variable domain EAGVAQSPRYKIIEKRQSVAFWCNPISGHATLYWYQQILGQGPKLLIQFQNNGVVDDSQLPKDRFSAERLKGVDSTLKIQPAKLEDSAVYLCASSAQGAGGYTFGSGTRLTVV.

This clone was seen ten or more times. The chain has TRBV5-1 and TRBJ2-3; 7 nucleotides align to TRBD2. This CDR3 is 14 amino acids long. Germline CDR1 is SGHRS and CDR2 is YFSETQ. Germline trimming cut 0 bases from V and 3 bases from J; bases unmatched to any gene: 1. The CDR3 is CASSLERGTDTQYF. In nucleotides, the CDR3 is TGCGCCAGCAGCTTGGAGCGGGGTACAGATACGCAGTATTTT.

The CDR3 region is CASSWQESYEQYF. The CDR3 DNA reads as TGCGCCAGCAGCTGGCAGGAAAGCTACGAGCAGTACTTC. The chain employs TRBV5-1 and TRBJ2-7; D gene unclear. V lost 3 bases and J 3 bases, leaving 10 bases between the germline ends. Germline CDR1 and CDR2: SGHRS and YFSETQ. The CDR3 spans 13 residues.

CDR3 residues: CASSTQTAETQYF. CDR3 nucleotides: TGTGCCAGCAGTACCCAGACAGCAGAGACCCAGTACTTC. The V gene is TRBV6-1, the J gene TRBJ2-5, with D possibly TRBD1 on 5 matching bases. The CDR3 loop spans 13 amino acids. The germline gives CDR1 MNHNS, CDR2 SASEGT. Between the trimmed V and J ends, which lost 5 bases and 4 bases, there was a span of 11 bases.